The rows below give T cell receptor beta chains drawn from one sample of a study of cytomegalovirus exposure and HLA in healthy donors. Some clones are missing from TCRdb's copy, which holds only in-frame ones; the method was immunoSEQ multiplex PCR. The sample includes around 50,000 clones, 94% seen only once; the top ten take roughly 8%. The material sequenced was PBMCs. These receptors all come from a woman in her late teens or twenties in good health and CMV-seropositive. The CDR3 runs from the conserved cysteine through the conserved F or W. D genes are given only for firm matches. Where a row states a size, it is once, few, many or the class of an expanded clone; other rows omit it.

len	d_gene	j_gene	v_gene	abundance	CDR3nt	CDR3aa
14	TRBD2	TRBJ2-4	TRBV7-2	-	TGTGCCAGCCGGACTAGCGGCTCCAAAAACATTCAGTACTTC	CASRTSGSKNIQYF
19	TRBD1	TRBJ2-3	TRBV2	-	TGTGCCAGCAGTGAAGATGCGGTTGGGGGCGGGACAGGGGTCGATACGCAGTATTTT	CASSEDAVGGGTGVDTQYF
14	-	TRBJ1-2	TRBV2	-	TGTGCCAGCAGTGTAAGGGGTTATAACTATGGCTACACCTTC	CASSVRGYNYGYTF
13	-	TRBJ2-2	TRBV28	-	TGTGCCAGCAGTGTGGGAGACACCGGGGAGCTGTTTTTT	CASSVGDTGELFF
14	TRBD1	TRBJ1-5	TRBV6-1	-	TGTGCCAGCAGTGAAGGGTCAGGGGGGCAGCCCCAGCATTTT	CASSEGSGGQPQHF
14	TRBD1	TRBJ2-3	TRBV19	-	TGTGCCAGTAGTATGAGACAGGGATCAGATACGCAGTATTTT	CASSMRQGSDTQYF
14	-	TRBJ2-7	TRBV2	-	TGTGCCAGCAGTGTTTGGCAGGACTCCTACGAGCAGTACTTC	CASSVWQDSYEQYF
16	-	TRBJ1-2	TRBV19	-	TGTGCCAGTAGTATAGAAGGGGGGGTCCGGTCCGGAGGCTACACCTTC	CASSIEGGVRSGGYTF
14	TRBD1	TRBJ2-5	TRBV27	few	TGTGCCAGCAGTCCACAGGGGTCCCGGGAGACCCAGTACTTC	CASSPQGSRETQYF
15	TRBD1	TRBJ1-1	TRBV18	-	TGTGCCAGCTCACGATCACAGGGGATTAACACTGAAGCTTTCTTT	CASSRSQGINTEAFF
16	TRBD2	TRBJ2-1	TRBV18	once	TGTGCCAGCTCACCCGATGGACTAGCGGCAAACAATGAGCAGTTCTTC	CASSPDGLAANNEQFF
16	TRBD2	TRBJ2-3	TRBV6-4	-	TGTGCCAGCAGTGACTCGAGCGGGAGAGGCACAGATACGCAGTATTTT	CASSDSSGRGTDTQYF
16	TRBD2	TRBJ2-1	TRBV7-8	-	TGTGCCAGCAGCTTACGGGCGGGAGGGCCTGGGAATGAGCAGTTCTTC	CASSLRAGGPGNEQFF
10	-	TRBJ2-7	TRBV2	-	TGTGCCAGCAGATCTTACGAGCAGTACTTC	CASRSYEQYF
13	-	TRBJ2-1	TRBV29-1	-	TGCAGCGTTGAAGATCACCGGTGGAATGAGCAGTTCTTC	CSVEDHRWNEQFF
16	TRBD2	TRBJ2-1	TRBV9	-	TGTGCCAGCAGCGCCAGACTAGCGGGAACCTACAATGAGCAGTTCTTC	CASSARLAGTYNEQFF
13	-	TRBJ2-7	TRBV13	-	TGTGCCAGCAGCCCGGGCAGGGCCTACGAGCAGTACTTC	CASSPGRAYEQYF
13	-	TRBJ2-3	TRBV29-1	-	TGCAGCGGGGGGGACAGATACACAGATACGCAGTATTTT	CSGGDRYTDTQYF
14	TRBD2	TRBJ2-1	TRBV27	-	TGTGCCAGCAGTAGCGGGAGCTCCTACAATGAGCAGTTCTTC	CASSSGSSYNEQFF
12	-	TRBJ2-5	TRBV18	-	TGTGCCAGCTCACTCTTCCAAGAGACCCAGTACTTC	CASSLFQETQYF
15	TRBD2	TRBJ2-3	TRBV12-5	-	TGTGCTAGTGGCCGCGGGAGGCCAAGCACAGATACGCAGTATTTT	CASGRGRPSTDTQYF
14	-	TRBJ2-5	TRBV27	-	TGTGCCAGCAGTCCACAGGGTAACGGAGGGACCCAGTACTTC	CASSPQGNGGTQYF
11	-	TRBJ1-5	TRBV6-6	-	TGTGCCAGCAGTTTCGGAGAGCCCCAGCATTTT	CASSFGEPQHF
15	-	TRBJ2-1	TRBV9	-	TGTGCCAGCAGCGTAAGGAGCAGCTTTTACAATGAGCAGTTCTTC	CASSVRSSFYNEQFF
16	TRBD1	TRBJ2-7	TRBV6-6	-	TGTGCCAGCAGTTTCACACCGGGACAGGACTCCTACGAGCAGTACTTC	CASSFTPGQDSYEQYF
15	TRBD1	TRBJ2-3	TRBV19	-	TGTGCCAGTAGTCGGATGGGACAGTCCACAGATACGCAGTATTTT	CASSRMGQSTDTQYF
16	TRBD1	TRBJ1-3	TRBV2	few	TGTGCCAGCAGTGAAGGGACAGGGGGCTCTGGAAACACCATATATTTT	CASSEGTGGSGNTIYF
15	TRBD2	TRBJ2-3	TRBV5-1	-	TGCGCCAGCACTCTTATAGCGGGAGGTACAGATACGCAGTATTTT	CASTLIAGGTDTQYF
17	TRBD1	TRBJ2-1	TRBV18	-	TGTGCCAGCTCACCAGGCGCTCCGGGACAGGGGTCAAATGAGCAGTTCTTC	CASSPGAPGQGSNEQFF
16	-	TRBJ2-1	TRBV5-1	-	TGCGCCAGCAGCTTGGTCCCGGAAACTAGCCTCCATGAGCAGTTCTTC	CASSLVPETSLHEQFF
14	-	TRBJ1-1	TRBV18	-	TGTGCCAGCTCGCTCGGACAGAGGAACACTGAAGCTTTCTTT	CASSLGQRNTEAFF
14	-	TRBJ2-2	TRBV7-6	once	TGTGCCAGCAGAACGAGCGGGAACACCGGGGAGCTGTTTTTT	CASRTSGNTGELFF
14	-	TRBJ2-5	TRBV6-4	-	TGTGCCAGCAGTTATAGCGGAGATAGCGAGACCCAGTACTTC	CASSYSGDSETQYF
15	TRBD2	TRBJ2-5	TRBV5-1	-	TGCGCCAGCAGCAAGCGGGATTCTTACCAAGAGACCCAGTACTTC	CASSKRDSYQETQYF
13	-	TRBJ1-4	TRBV30	-	TGTGCCTGGAGTAGGACGGAGGCTGAAAAACTGTTTTTT	CAWSRTEAEKLFF
14	TRBD1	TRBJ2-7	TRBV19	-	TGTGCCAGTAGTATACGACAGGGCTCCTACGAGCAGTACTTC	CASSIRQGSYEQYF
15	TRBD2	TRBJ2-1	TRBV7-2	-	TGTGCCAGCAGCGATCTAGCGGGATCCTACAATGAGCAGTTCTTC	CASSDLAGSYNEQFF
17	TRBD2	TRBJ2-2	TRBV18	-	TGTGCCAGCTCACCACCCGCACTAGCGGGAGGCACCGGGGAGCTGTTTTTT	CASSPPALAGGTGELFF
13	-	TRBJ2-7	TRBV11-3	-	TGTGCCAGCAGCTTAGGCGGCAGGGGAGAGCAGTACTTC	CASSLGGRGEQYF
13	TRBD1	TRBJ1-2	TRBV11-2	-	TGTGCCAGCAGCTTGGACAGGTTCTATGGCTACACCTTC	CASSLDRFYGYTF
15	-	TRBJ2-7	TRBV7-2	-	TGTGCCAGCAGCTTAGGGGGGGGCACCGCCTACGAGCAGTACTTC	CASSLGGGTAYEQYF
13	TRBD2	TRBJ2-3	TRBV6-6	-	TGTGCCAGCAGTCTAGCGGCCACAGATACGCAGTATTTT	CASSLAATDTQYF
14	TRBD1	TRBJ2-1	TRBV27	-	TGTGCCAGCAGCCGGGACAGGGGGTACAATGAGCAGTTCTTC	CASSRDRGYNEQFF
15	-	TRBJ2-3	TRBV12-5	-	TGTGCTAGTGGTTTAGTGGGGACTTACACAGATACGCAGTATTTT	CASGLVGTYTDTQYF
13	-	TRBJ2-5	TRBV7-8	-	TGTGCCAGCAGCGCGGACACCGATGGGACCCAGTACTTC	CASSADTDGTQYF
23	TRBD2	TRBJ2-3	TRBV19	few	TGTGCCAGTAGTATAGTTCTCCCGCGACAGGGAGGAAGACTAGCGGGAGACAAGGGGGAGCAGTATTTT	CASSIVLPRQGGRLAGDKGEQYF
15	-	TRBJ1-2	TRBV27	-	TGTGCCAGCAGTTTATACCCCTCGGCCGGGGGAGGCTACACCTTC	CASSLYPSAGGGYTF
16	TRBD2	TRBJ2-7	TRBV11-2	-	TGTGCCAGCAGCTTAGAGACTAGCGGGGTCTCCTACGAGCAGTACTTC	CASSLETSGVSYEQYF
15	-	TRBJ1-1	TRBV21-1	once	TGTGCCAGCAGCAAAGATGAGACTCTGAGCTATGAAGCTTTCTTT	CASSKDETLSYEAFF
15	TRBD2	TRBJ2-3	TRBV29-1	-	TGCAGCGTGGGTAGCGGGAGGGCCGTCTCAGATACGCAGTATTTT	CSVGSGRAVSDTQYF
16	TRBD1	TRBJ1-2	TRBV18	-	TGTGCCAGCTCCGGCGGACAGGGACGAGCTAACTATGGCTACACCTTC	CASSGGQGRANYGYTF
16	TRBD1	TRBJ2-1	TRBV15	-	TGTGCCACCAGCCCGCCGACAGGGGGCGGCTACAATGAGCAGTTCTTC	CATSPPTGGGYNEQFF
15	-	TRBJ2-7	TRBV11-3	-	TGTGCCAGCAGAACTCGGGACTCCCTTCCCTACGAGCAGTACTTC	CASRTRDSLPYEQYF
14	TRBD1	TRBJ2-2	TRBV6-6	-	TGTGCCAGCAAGGGGGCAGGTGACACCGGGGAGCTGTTTTTT	CASKGAGDTGELFF
12	-	TRBJ2-1	TRBV4-3	-	TGCGCCAGCAGCCAAACCCAGGATGAGCAGTTCTTC	CASSQTQDEQFF
15	-	TRBJ2-3	TRBV4-2	-	TGTGCCAGCAGCCAAGGACGGGAGTATACAGATACGCAGTATTTT	CASSQGREYTDTQYF
14	-	TRBJ2-7	TRBV27	-	TGTGCCAGCAGTTTAACCAGGGGCTCCTACGAGCAGTACTTC	CASSLTRGSYEQYF
13	-	TRBJ2-3	TRBV7-2	once	TGTGCCAGCAGCTTGGGGGGGGCCGGGGCGCAGTATTTT	CASSLGGAGAQYF
14	-	TRBJ2-7	TRBV27	-	TGTGCCAGCAGTTTACCAGGACAGACCCACGAGCAGTACTTC	CASSLPGQTHEQYF